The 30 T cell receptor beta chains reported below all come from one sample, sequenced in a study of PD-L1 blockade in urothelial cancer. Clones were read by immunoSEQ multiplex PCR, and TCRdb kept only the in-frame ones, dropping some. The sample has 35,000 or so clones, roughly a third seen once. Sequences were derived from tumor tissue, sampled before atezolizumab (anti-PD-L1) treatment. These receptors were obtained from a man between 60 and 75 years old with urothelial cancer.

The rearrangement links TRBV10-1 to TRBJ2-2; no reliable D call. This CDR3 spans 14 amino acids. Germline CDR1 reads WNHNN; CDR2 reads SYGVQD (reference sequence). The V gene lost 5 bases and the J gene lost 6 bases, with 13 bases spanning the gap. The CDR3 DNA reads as TGCGCCAGCAGTTACGATAATTCCGCCGGGGAGCTGTTTTTT. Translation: CASSYDNSAGELFF.

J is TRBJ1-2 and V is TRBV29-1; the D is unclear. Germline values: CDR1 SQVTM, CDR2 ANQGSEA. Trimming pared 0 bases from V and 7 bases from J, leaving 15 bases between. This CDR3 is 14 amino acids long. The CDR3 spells CSVEDRFGGFGYTF. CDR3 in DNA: TGCAGCGTTGAAGATAGATTCGGAGGTTTTGGCTACACCTTC.

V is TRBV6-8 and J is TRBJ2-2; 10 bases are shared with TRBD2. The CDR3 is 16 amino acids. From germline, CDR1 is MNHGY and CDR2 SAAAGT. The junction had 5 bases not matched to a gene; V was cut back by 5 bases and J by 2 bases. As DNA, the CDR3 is TGTGCCAGCAGTCGTAGCGGGGGGATAAACACCGGGGAGCTGTTTTTT. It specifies CASSRSGGINTGELFF.

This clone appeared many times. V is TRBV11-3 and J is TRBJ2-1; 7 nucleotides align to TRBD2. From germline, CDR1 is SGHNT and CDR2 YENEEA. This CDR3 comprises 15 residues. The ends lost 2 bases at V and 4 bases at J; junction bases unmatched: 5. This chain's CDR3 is CASSLSGTTYNEQFF. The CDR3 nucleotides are TGTGCCAGCAGCTTATCCGGGACTACATACAATGAGCAGTTCTTC.

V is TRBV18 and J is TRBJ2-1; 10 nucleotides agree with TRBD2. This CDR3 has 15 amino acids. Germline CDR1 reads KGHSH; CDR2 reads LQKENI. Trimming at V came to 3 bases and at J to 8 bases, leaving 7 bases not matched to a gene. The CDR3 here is CASSPALAGAHEQFF. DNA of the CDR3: TGTGCCAGCTCACCGGCCCTAGCGGGAGCACATGAGCAGTTCTTC.

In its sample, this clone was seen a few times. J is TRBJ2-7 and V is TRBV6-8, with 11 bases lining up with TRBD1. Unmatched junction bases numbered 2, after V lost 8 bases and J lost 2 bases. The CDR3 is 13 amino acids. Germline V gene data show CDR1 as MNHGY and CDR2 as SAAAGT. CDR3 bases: TGTGCCAGCGGGACAGGGGGAACCTACGAGCAGTACTTC. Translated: CASGTGGTYEQYF.

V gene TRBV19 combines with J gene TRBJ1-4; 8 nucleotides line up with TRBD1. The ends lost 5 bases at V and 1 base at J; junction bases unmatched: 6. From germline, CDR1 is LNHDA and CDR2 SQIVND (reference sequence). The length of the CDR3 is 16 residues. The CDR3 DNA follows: TGTGCCAGTAGTGCAGGGGGCAGCGGAACTAATGAAAAACTGTTTTTT. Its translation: CASSAGGSGTNEKLFF.

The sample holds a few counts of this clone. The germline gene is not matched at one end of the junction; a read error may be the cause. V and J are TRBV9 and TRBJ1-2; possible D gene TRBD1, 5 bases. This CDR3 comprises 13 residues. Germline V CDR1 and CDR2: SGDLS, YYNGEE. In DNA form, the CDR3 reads TGTGCCAGCAGCTTAGGCCAGTGGAGGGGAGGCGGCTTC. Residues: CASSLGQWRGGGF.

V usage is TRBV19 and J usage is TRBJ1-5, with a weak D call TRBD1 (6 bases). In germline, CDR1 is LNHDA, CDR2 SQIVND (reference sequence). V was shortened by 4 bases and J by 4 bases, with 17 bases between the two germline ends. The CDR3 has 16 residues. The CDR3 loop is CASSRYTGMGNQPQHF. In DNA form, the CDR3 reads TGTGCCAGTAGTAGATACACAGGGATGGGGAATCAGCCCCAGCATTTT. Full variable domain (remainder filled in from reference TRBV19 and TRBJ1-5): DGGITQSPKYLFRKEGQNVTLSCEQNLNHDAMYWYRQDPGQGLRLIYYSQIVNDFQKGDIAEGYSVSREKKESFPLTVTSAQKNPTAFYLCASSRYTGMGNQPQHFGDGTRLSIL.

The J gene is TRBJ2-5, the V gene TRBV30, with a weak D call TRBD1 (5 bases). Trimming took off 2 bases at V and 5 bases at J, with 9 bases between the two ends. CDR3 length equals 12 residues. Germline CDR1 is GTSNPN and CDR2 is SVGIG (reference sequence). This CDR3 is CAWSPKGETQYF. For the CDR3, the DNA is TGTGCCTGGAGTCCAAAGGGGGAGACCCAGTACTTC. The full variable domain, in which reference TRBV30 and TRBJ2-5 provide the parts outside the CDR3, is SQTIHQWPATLVQPVGSPLSLECTVEGTSNPNLYWYRQAAGRGLQLLFYSVGIGQISSEVPQNLSASRPQDRQFILSSKKLLLSDSGFYLCAWSPKGETQYFGPGTRLLVL.

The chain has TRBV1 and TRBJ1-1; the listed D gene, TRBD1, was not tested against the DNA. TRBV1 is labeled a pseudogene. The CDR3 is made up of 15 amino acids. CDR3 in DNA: TGCGCCAGCAGCCCAGAGGGACAGGGGCGGACTGAAGCTTTCTTT. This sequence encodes CASSPEGQGRTEAFF.

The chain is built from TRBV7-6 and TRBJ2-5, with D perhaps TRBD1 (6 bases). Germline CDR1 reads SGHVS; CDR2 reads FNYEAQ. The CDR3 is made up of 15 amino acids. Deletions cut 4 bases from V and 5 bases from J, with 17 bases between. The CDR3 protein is CASSYRQPQGETQYF. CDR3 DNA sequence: TGTGCCAGCAGCTACAGGCAGCCCCAGGGGGAGACCCAGTACTTC.

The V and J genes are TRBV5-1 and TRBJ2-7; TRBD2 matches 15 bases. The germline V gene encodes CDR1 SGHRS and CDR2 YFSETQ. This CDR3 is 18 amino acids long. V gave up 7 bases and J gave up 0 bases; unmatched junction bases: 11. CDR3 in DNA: TGCGCCAGCTCTAATTCCGGGACTAGCGGGAGGAGCTCCTACGAGCAGTACTTC. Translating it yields CASSNSGTSGRSSYEQYF.

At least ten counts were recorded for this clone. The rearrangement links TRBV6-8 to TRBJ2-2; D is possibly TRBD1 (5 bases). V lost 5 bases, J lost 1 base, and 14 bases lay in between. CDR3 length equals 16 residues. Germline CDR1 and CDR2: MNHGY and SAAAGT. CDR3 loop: CASSTQGRGNTGELFF. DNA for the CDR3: TGTGCCAGCAGTACCCAGGGTAGGGGGAACACCGGGGAGCTGTTTTTT.

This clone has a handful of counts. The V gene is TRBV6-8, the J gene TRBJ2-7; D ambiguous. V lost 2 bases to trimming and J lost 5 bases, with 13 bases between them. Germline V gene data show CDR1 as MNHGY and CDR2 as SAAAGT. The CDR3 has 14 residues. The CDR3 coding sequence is TGTGCCAGCAGTTACCGGGTAGGGTCGGACGAGCAGTACTTC. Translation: CASSYRVGSDEQYF.

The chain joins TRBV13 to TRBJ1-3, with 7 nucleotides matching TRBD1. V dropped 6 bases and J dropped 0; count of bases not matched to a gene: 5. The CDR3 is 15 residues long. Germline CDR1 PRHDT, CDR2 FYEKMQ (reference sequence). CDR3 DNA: TGTGCCAGCAGTTACAGGGGAAACTCTGGAAACACCATATATTTT. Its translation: CASSYRGNSGNTIYF.

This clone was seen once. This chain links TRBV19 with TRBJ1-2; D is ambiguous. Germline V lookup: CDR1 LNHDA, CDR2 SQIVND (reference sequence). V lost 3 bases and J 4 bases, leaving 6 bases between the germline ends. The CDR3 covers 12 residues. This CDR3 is CASSIHSYGYTF. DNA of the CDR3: TGTGCCAGTAGTATTCACAGCTATGGCTACACCTTC.

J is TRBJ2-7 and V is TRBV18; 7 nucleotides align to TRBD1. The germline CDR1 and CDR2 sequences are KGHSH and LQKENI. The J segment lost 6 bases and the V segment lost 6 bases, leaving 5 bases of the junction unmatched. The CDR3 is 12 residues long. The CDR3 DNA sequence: TGTGCCAGCTCCTCGACAGGGACCGAGCAGTACTTC. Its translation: CASSSTGTEQYF.

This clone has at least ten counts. The CDR3 loop is CASSSSGTELEKLFF. In DNA form, the CDR3 reads TGTGCCAGCAGTTCCTCCGGGACAGAGCTTGAAAAACTGTTTTTT. This chain connects TRBV28 to TRBJ1-4, with 7 bases aligning to TRBD1. The CDR3 is made up of 15 amino acids. J was trimmed by 7 bases and V by 4 bases; bases with no gene match: 9. In germline, CDR1 is MDHEN, CDR2 SYDVKM.

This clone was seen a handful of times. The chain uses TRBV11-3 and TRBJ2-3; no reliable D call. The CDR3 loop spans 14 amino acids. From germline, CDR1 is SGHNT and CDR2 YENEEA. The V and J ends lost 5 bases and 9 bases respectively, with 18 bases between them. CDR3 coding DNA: TGTGCCAGCAGCGCTACCGGGCCCCTACGGACGCAGTATTTT. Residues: CASSATGPLRTQYF.

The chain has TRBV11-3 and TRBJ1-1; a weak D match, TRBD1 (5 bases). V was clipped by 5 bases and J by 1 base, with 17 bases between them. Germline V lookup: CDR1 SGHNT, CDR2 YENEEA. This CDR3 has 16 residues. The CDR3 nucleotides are TGTGCCAGCAGCCGACATCAGGGTGCGGCGAACACTGAAGCTTTCTTT. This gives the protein CASSRHQGAANTEAFF.

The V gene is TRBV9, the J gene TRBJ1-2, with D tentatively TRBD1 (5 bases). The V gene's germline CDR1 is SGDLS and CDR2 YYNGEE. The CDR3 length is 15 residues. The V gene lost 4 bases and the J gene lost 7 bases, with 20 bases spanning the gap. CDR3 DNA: TGTGCCAGCAGCACCGGCCCTCAGGGTATGGGTGGCTACACCTTC. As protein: CASSTGPQGMGGYTF.

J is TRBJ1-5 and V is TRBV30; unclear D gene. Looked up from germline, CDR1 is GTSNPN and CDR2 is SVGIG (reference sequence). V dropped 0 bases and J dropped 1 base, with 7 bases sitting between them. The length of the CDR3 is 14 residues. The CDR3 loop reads CAWSVQSSNQPQHF. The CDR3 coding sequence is TGTGCCTGGAGTGTACAGAGCAGCAATCAGCCCCAGCATTTT.

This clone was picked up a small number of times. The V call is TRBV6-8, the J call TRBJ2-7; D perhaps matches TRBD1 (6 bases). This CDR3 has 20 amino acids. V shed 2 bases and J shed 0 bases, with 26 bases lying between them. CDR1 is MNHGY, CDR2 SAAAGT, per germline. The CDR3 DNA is TGTGCCAGCAGTTACGAGGGTTGGAAGACACCGGGACACAGCTCCTACGAGCAGTACTTC. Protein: CASSYEGWKTPGHSSYEQYF.

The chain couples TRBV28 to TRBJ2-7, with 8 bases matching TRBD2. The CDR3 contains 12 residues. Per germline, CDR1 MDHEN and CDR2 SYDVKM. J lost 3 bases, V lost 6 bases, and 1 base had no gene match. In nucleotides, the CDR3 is TGTGCCAGCAGCGGGAGGGGCTACGAGCAGTACTTC. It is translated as CASSGRGYEQYF.

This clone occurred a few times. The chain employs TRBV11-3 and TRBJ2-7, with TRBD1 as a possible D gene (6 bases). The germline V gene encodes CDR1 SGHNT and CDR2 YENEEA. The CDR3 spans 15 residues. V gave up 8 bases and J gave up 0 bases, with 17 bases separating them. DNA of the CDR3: TGTGCCAGCTTAGGCCTCCGGGACAACTCCTACGAGCAGTACTTC. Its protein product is CASLGLRDNSYEQYF.

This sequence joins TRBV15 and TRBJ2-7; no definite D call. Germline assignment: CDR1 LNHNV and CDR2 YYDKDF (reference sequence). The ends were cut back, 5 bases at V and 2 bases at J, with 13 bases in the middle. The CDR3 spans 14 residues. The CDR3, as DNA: TGTGCCACCAGCGGCGATCACCCCACCTACGAGCAGTACTTC. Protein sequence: CATSGDHPTYEQYF. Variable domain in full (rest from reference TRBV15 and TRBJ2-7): DAMVIQNPRYQVTQFGKPVTLSCSQTLNHNVMYWYQQKSSQAPKLLFHYYDKDFNNEADTPDNFQSRRPNTSFCFLDIRSPGLGDTAMYLCATSGDHPTYEQYFGPGTRLTVT.

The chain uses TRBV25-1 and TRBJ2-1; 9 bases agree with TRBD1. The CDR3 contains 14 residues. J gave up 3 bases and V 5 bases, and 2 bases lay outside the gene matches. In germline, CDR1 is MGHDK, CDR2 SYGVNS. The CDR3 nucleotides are TGTGCCAGCAGTCCGGACAGGGGCTACAATGAGCAGTTCTTC. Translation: CASSPDRGYNEQFF.

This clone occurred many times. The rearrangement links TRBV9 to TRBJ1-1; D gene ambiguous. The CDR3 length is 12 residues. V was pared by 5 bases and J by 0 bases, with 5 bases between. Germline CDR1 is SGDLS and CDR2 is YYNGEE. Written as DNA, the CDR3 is TGTGCCAGCAGTCGGGTGAACACTGAAGCTTTCTTT. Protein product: CASSRVNTEAFF.

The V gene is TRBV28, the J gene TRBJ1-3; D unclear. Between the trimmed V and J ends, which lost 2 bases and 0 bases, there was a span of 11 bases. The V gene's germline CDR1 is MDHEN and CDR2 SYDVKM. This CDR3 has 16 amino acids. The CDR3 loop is CASSLGNQNSGNTIYF. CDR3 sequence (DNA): TGTGCCAGCAGTTTAGGCAACCAAAACTCTGGAAACACCATATATTTT.